This TCR beta chain is drawn from a study of shared clonotypes between healthy human individuals. General study findings and limits: Read depth was anticipated to influence clonotype sharing among donors.

In its sample, this clone was seen a few times. Its antigen is currently unknown. TCRdb's copy holds only in-frame clones and misses some; the assay was immunoSEQ multiplex PCR. The data hold about half a million clones, with around 79% observed a single time. All donors were Caucasian adults living in Nashville, Tennessee. The clonotype was recovered from a woman aged 40-49 years in good health. Some clones in this sample may be carry-over from other donors' samples. Sequenced input: PBMCs.

The CDR3 is CASSLQGGPPGETQYF. The CDR3, as DNA: TGTGCCAGCAGCTTACAGGGCGGGCCCCCAGGGGAGACCCAGTACTTC. This rearrangement joins TRBV7-3 to TRBJ2-5, with D tentatively TRBD1 or TRBD2 (5 bases each). With 2 bases removed from V and 5 bases from J, the gap between germline ends came to 18 bases. Germline assignment: CDR1 SGHTA and CDR2 FQGTGA. CDR3 size: 16 residues.